This T cell receptor (beta chain) came from a study of tumor and adjacent non-tumor tissue in lung cancer. On the study more broadly: The cohort had about a dozen adenocarcinoma, a couple of squamous cell and 1 small cell patients. On average, productive TCRbeta reads reached around 4 million per sample. The study, taken as a whole, reports: In normal lung, the top 100 clones were significantly more dominant than in tumor.

The template was RNA from unsorted bulk tissue. Three rounds of nested PCR, following a modified ARM-PCR protocol, produced the TCRbeta library. TCRdb reprocessed the multiplex PCR reads via MiXCR and lists one record per CDR3 protein. The table shows approximately 110,000 distinct CDR3 sequences, with roughly 77% occurring only once. Concerning this clonotype itself: Its cognate antigen is unknown.

Material: lung tumor tissue. The sequence was obtained from a woman aged 55-69 years with non-small cell lung cancer.

CDR3 region: CASSDSGSLNEQFF. The CDR3 bases are TGCGCCAGCAGCGATAGCGGGAGCCTCAATGAGCAGTTCTTC. This chain connects TRBV4-3 to TRBJ2-1; 9 bases are a match to TRBD2. V trimming: 5 bases; J trimming: 6 bases; junction bases outside the gene matches: 5. This CDR3 comprises 14 residues. The V gene's germline CDR1 is LGHNA and CDR2 YSLEER.